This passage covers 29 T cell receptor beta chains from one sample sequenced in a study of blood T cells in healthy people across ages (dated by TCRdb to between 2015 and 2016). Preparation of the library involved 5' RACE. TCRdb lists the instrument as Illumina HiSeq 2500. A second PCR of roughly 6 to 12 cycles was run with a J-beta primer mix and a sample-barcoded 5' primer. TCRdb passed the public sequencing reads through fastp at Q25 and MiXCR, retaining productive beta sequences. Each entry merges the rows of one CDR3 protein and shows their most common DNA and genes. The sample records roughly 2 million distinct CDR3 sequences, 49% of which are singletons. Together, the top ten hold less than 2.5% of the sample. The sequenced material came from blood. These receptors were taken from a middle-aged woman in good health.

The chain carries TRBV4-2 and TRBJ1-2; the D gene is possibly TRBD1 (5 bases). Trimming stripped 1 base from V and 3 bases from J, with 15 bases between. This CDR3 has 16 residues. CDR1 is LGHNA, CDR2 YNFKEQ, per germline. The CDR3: CASSQGSGHVDYGYTF. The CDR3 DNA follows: TGTGCCAGCAGCCAAGGGTCAGGGCATGTTGACTATGGCTACACCTTC.

This CDR3 reads CASSLEGEGNEQFF. The CDR3 DNA sequence: TGTGCCAGCAGTTTAGAGGGGGAGGGCAATGAGCAGTTCTTC. The J gene is TRBJ2-1, the V gene TRBV28; D is possibly TRBD2 (7 bases). CDR1 is MDHEN, CDR2 SYDVKM, per germline. Trimming took 2 bases from V and 6 from J, leaving 11 bases between them. The CDR3 covers 14 residues.

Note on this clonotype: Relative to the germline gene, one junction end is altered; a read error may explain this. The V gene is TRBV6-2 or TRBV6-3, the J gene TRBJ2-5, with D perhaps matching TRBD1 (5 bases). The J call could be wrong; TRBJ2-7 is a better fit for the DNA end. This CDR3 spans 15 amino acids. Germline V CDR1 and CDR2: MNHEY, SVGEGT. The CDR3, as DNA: TGTGCCAGCACCTTTGGCGGACATTTCTCCGACGAGCAGTACTTC. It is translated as CASTFGGHFSDEQYF.

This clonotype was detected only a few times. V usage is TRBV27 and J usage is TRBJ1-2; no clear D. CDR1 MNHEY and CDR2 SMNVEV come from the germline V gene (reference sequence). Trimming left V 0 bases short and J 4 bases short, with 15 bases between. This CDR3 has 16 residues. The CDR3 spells CASSLSDRTAGYGYTF. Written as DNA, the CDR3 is TGTGCCAGCAGTTTATCCGATAGGACGGCCGGCTATGGCTACACCTTC.

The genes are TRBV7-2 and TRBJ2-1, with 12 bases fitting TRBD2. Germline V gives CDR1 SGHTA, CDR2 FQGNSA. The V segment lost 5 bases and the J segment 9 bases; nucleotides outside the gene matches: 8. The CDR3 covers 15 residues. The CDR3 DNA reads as TGTGCCAGCAGCCCCGGGACTAGCGGGTTAGGTGAGCAGTTCTTC. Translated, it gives CASSPGTSGLGEQFF.

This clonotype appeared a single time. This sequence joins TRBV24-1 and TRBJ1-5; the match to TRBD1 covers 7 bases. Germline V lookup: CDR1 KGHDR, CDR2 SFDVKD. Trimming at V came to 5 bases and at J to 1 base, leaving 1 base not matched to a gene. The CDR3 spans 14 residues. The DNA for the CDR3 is TGTGCCACCAGTGGGACAGGCAGCAATCAGCCCCAGCATTTT. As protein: CATSGTGSNQPQHF.

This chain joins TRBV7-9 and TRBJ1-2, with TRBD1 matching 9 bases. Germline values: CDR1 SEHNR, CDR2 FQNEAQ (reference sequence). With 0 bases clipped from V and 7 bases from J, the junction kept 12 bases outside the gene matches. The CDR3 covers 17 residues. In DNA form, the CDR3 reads TGTGCCAGCAGCTTAGCGATTGGGACAGGGCGGTTTGGTGGCTACACCTTC. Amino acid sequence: CASSLAIGTGRFGGYTF.

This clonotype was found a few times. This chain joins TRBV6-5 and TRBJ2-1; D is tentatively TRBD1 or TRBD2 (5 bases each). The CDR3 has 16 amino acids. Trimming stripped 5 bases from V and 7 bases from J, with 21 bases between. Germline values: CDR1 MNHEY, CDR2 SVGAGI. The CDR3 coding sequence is TGTGCCAGCAGTATCTACCCGGGACCGACCGGGAATGAGCAGTTCTTC. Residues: CASSIYPGPTGNEQFF.

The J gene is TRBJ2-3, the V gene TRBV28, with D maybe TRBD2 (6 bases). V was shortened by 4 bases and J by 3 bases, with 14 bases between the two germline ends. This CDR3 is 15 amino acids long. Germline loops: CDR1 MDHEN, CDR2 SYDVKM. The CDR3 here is CASSSGAVGTDTQYF. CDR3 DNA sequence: TGTGCCAGCAGTTCGGGAGCGGTTGGTACAGATACGCAGTATTTT.

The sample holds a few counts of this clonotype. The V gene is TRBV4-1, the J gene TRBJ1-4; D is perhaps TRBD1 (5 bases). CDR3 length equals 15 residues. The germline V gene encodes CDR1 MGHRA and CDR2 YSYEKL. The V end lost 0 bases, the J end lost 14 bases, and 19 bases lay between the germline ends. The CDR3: CASSQEGTALGFLFF. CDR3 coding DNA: TGCGCCAGCAGCCAAGAGGGGACGGCCCTCGGATTCCTGTTTTTT.

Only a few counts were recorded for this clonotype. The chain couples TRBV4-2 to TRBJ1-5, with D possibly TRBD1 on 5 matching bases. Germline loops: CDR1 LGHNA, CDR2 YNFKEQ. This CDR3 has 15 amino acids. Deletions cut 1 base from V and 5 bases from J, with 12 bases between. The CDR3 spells CASSQAGGTDQPQHF. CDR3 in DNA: TGTGCCAGCAGCCAAGCTGGTGGGACCGATCAGCCCCAGCATTTT.

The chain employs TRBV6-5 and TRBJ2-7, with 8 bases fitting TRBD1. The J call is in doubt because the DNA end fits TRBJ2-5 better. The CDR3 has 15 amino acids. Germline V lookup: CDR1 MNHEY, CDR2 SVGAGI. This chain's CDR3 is CASSLPGRGHETQYF. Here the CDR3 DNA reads TGTGCCAGCAGCCTTCCCGGCAGGGGGCATGAGACCCAGTACTTC.

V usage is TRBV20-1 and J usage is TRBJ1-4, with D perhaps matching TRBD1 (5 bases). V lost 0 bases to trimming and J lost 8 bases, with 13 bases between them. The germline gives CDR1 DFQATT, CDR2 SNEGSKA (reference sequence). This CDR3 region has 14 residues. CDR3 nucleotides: TGCAGTGCTAGAGATCGACCCAGGGTAGAAAAACTGTTTTTT. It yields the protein CSARDRPRVEKLFF.

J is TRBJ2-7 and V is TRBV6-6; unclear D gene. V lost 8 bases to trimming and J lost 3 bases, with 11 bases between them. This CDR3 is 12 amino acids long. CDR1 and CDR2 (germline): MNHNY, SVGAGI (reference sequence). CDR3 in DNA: TGTGCCAGCGCAACAGATCTCTACGAGCAGTACTTC. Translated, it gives CASATDLYEQYF.

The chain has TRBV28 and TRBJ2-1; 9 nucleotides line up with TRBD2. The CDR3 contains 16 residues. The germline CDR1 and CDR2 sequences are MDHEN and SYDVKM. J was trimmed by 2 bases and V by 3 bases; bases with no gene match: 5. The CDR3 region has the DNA TGTGCCAGCAGTTTGATGAGCGGGGGGACCTACAATGAGCAGTTCTTC. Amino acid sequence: CASSLMSGGTYNEQFF.

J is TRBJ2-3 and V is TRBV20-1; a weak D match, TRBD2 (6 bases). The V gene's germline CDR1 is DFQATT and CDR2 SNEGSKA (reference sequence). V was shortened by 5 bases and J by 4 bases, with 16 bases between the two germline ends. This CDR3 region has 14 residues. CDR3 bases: TGCAGTGCTGCCCGATCGGGGGTGGCAGATACGCAGTATTTT. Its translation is CSAARSGVADTQYF.

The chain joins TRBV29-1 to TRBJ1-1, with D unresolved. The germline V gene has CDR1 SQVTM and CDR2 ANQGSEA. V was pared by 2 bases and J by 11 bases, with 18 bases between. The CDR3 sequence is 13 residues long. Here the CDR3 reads CSVEPGREVVAFF. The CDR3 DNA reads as TGCAGCGTTGAACCCGGCCGGGAAGTCGTCGCTTTCTTT. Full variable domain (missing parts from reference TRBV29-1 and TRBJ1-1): SAVISQKPSRDICQRGTSLTIQCQVDSQVTMMFWYRQQPGQSLTLIATANQGSEATYESGFVIDKFPISRPNLTFSTLTVSNMSPEDSSIYLCSVEPGREVVAFFGQGTRLTVV.

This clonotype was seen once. For the CDR3, the DNA is TGCGCCAGCAGCCCCCGGACAGGAGGTTCCTCTGGCTACACCTTC. This gives the protein CASSPRTGGSSGYTF. V usage is TRBV4-3 and J usage is TRBJ1-2; TRBD1 aligns across 7 bases. Per germline, CDR1 LGHNA and CDR2 YSLEER. The CDR3 contains 15 residues. V lost 4 bases to trimming and J lost 7 bases; unmatched junction nucleotides: 12.

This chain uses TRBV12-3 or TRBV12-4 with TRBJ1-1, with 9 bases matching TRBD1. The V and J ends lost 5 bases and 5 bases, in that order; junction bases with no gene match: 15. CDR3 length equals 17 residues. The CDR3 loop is CASSAGGQGSPRTEAFF. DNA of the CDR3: TGTGCCAGCAGTGCCGGGGGACAGGGATCCCCTAGGACTGAAGCTTTCTTT.

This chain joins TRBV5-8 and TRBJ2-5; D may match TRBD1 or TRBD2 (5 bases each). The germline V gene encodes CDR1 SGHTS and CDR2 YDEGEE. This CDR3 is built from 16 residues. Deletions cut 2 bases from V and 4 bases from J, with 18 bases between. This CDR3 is CASSLFTGTFTETQYF. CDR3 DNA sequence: TGTGCCAGCAGCTTATTTACTGGGACCTTTACAGAGACCCAGTACTTC.

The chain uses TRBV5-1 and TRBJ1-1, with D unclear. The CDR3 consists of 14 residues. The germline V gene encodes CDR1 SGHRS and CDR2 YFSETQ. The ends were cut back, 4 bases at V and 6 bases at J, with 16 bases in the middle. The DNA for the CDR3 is TGCGCCAGCAGCGTGGAGGGAACGTCGGCTGAAGCTTTCTTT. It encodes CASSVEGTSAEAFF.

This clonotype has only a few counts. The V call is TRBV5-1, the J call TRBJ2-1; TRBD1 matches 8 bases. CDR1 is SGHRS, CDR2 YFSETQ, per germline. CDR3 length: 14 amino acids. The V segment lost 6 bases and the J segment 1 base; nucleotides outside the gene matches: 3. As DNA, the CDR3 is TGCGCCAGCATGGACAGGGCGTCCTACAATGAGCAGTTCTTC. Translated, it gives CASMDRASYNEQFF.

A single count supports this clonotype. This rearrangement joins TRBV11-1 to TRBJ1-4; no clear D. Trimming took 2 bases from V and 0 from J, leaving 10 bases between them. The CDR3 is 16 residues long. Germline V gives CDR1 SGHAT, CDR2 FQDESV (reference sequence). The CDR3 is CASSLRPGATNEKLFF. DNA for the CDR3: TGTGCCAGCAGCTTAAGGCCAGGAGCAACTAATGAAAAACTGTTTTTT.

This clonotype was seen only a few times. The chain's CDR3 is CASSYATPNYGYTF. For the CDR3, the DNA is TGTGCCAGCAGTTACGCCACTCCCAACTATGGCTACACCTTC. This chain uses TRBV6-2 or TRBV6-3 with TRBJ1-2; the D is unclear. CDR3 length: 14 amino acids. V was pared by 2 bases and J by 2 bases, with 9 bases between. CDR1 and CDR2 (germline): MNHEY, SVGEGT.

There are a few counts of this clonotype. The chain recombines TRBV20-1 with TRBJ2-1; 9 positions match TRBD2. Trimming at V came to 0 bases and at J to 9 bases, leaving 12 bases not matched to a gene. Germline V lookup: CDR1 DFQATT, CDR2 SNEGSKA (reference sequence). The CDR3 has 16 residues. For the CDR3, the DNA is TGCAGTGCTAGAGATATTTCTAGGCGGGGGGGCGGTGAGCAGTTCTTC. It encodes CSARDISRRGGGEQFF.

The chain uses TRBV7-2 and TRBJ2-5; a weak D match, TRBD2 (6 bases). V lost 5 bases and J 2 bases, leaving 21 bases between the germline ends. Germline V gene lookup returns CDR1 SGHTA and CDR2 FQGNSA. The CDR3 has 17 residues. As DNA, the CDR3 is TGTGCCAGCAGCCGTGCCGGGACTCAACTACTACAAGAGACCCAGTACTTC. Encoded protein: CASSRAGTQLLQETQYF.

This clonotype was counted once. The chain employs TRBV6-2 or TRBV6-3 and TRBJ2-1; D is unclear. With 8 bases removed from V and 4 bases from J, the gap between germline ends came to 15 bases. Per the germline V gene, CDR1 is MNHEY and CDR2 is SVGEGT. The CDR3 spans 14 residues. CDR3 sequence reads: CASAPTRVYNEQFF. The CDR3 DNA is TGTGCCAGCGCTCCCACTCGAGTATACAATGAGCAGTTCTTC.

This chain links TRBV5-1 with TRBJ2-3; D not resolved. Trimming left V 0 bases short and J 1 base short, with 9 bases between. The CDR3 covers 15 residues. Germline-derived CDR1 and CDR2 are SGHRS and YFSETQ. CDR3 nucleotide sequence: TGCGCCAGCAGCTTGGAACCAAGGCGCACAGATACGCAGTATTTT. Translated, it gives CASSLEPRRTDTQYF.

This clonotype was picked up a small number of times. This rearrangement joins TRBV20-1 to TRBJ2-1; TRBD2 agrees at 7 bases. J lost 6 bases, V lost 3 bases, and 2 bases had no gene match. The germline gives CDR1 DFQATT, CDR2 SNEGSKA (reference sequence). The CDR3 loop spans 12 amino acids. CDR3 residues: CSASRGVNEQFF. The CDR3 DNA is TGCAGTGCTAGCCGGGGGGTCAATGAGCAGTTCTTC.